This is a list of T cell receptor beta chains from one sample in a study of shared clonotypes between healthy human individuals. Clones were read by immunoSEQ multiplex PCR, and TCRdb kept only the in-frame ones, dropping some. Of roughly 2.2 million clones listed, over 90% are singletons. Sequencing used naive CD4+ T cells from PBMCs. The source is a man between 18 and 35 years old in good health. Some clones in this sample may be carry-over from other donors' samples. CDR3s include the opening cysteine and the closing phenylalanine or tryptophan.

cdr3_aa: CASSPSSPLNEQFF; v_call: TRBV7-3
cdr3_aa: CASSEVPRGSGYEQYF; v_call: TRBV2
cdr3_aa: CAISPHSRTDTQYF; v_call: TRBV10-3
cdr3_aa: CATSRNRAPDTQYF; v_call: TRBV15
cdr3_aa: CASSGTSSEAFF; v_call: TRBV6-5
cdr3_aa: CASSESLGTGVRAFF; v_call: TRBV6-1
cdr3_aa: CASSLALNRGLNTEAFF; v_call: TRBV7-9
cdr3_aa: CSVETGPYEQYF; v_call: TRBV29-1
cdr3_aa: CASSTLGQGYYGYTF; v_call: TRBV28
cdr3_aa: CASSLMGTGEEKLFF; v_call: TRBV7-2
cdr3_aa: CASSQSKGAYEQYF; v_call: TRBV18
cdr3_aa: CASSQLAGSYNEQFF; v_call: TRBV4-1
cdr3_aa: CASSYLVHSGNTIYF; v_call: TRBV28
cdr3_aa: CASSAVGGLEQYF; v_call: TRBV6-5
cdr3_aa: CASSSPGGPDEQYF; v_call: TRBV5-1
cdr3_aa: CASSRQGPNYEQYF; v_call: TRBV4-1
cdr3_aa: CASSGSGSTGELFF; v_call: TRBV6-1
cdr3_aa: CASSLEERLPLHF; v_call: TRBV27
cdr3_aa: CASSPNRGLGEAFF; v_call: TRBV27
cdr3_aa: CASSQGPSGNTIYF; v_call: TRBV7-3
cdr3_aa: CASDALINTEAFF; v_call: TRBV6-1
cdr3_aa: CASSLEGFRHTEAFF; v_call: TRBV7-9
cdr3_aa: CASSLGPHGTDTQYF; v_call: TRBV5-1
cdr3_aa: CASSQRGGGVETQYF; v_call: TRBV28
cdr3_aa: CASSWGGSEQYF; v_call: TRBV5-4
cdr3_aa: CASSSPSGGGSNQPQHF; v_call: TRBV28
cdr3_aa: CASRIGSTDTQYF; v_call: TRBV2
cdr3_aa: CASSSGQGARGNYGYTF; v_call: TRBV11-2
cdr3_aa: CASSLTSPRDQPQHF; v_call: TRBV6-1
cdr3_aa: CASSQGGFNYGYTF; v_call: TRBV6-1
cdr3_aa: CASSLTGQGGNTIYF; v_call: TRBV28
cdr3_aa: CASSQPDRSGGYTF; v_call: TRBV4-1
cdr3_aa: CASSQPKRTEGVTNEKLFF; v_call: TRBV4-2
cdr3_aa: CASRLGNYGYTF; v_call: TRBV28
cdr3_aa: CASSQGGSANTGELFF; v_call: TRBV14
cdr3_aa: CASSPQGSLDYGYTF; v_call: TRBV7-3
cdr3_aa: CASSLVPGDSYEQYF; v_call: TRBV5-1
cdr3_aa: CASSPYRGSGAQETQYF; v_call: TRBV9
cdr3_aa: CASNPVMRAGLNTGELFF; v_call: TRBV4-1
cdr3_aa: CAISESIASYEQYF; v_call: TRBV10-3
cdr3_aa: CASSQIPGQGGHEQYF; v_call: TRBV4-1
cdr3_aa: CASSTPGLPPYGYTF; v_call: TRBV19
cdr3_aa: CASSLLTLDYTEAFF; v_call: TRBV28
cdr3_aa: CASSPDGAYEQYF; v_call: TRBV18
cdr3_aa: CATSKGQMSGNTIYF; v_call: TRBV15
cdr3_aa: CASRSSGNTGELFF; v_call: TRBV11-2
cdr3_aa: CASSTGLAGAGDTQYF; v_call: TRBV7-2
cdr3_aa: CASSIGLTRSQETQYF; v_call: TRBV19
cdr3_aa: CSVENQFGVSNTGELFF; v_call: TRBV29-1
cdr3_aa: CASSLVANYGYTF; v_call: TRBV7-9
cdr3_aa: CASSLAGVGSEQFF; v_call: TRBV7-9
cdr3_aa: CASSFDSSVPGELFF; v_call: TRBV28
cdr3_aa: CSARRRNEQFF; v_call: TRBV20-1
cdr3_aa: CASSQDPRVSAGELFF; v_call: TRBV4-2
cdr3_aa: CASSSLTTSTDTQYF; v_call: TRBV11-2
cdr3_aa: CASKSQETQYF; v_call: TRBV28
cdr3_aa: CASSLGQQETQYF; v_call: TRBV18